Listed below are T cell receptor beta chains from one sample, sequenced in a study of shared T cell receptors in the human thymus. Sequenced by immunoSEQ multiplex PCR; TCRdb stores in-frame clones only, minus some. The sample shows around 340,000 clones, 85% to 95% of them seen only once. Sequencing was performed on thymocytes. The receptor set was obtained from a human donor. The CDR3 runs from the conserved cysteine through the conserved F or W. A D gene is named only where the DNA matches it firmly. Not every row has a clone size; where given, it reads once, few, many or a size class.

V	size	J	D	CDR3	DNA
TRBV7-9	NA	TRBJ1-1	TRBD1	CASSSRDRGRLNTEAFF	TGTGCCAGCAGCTCTCGAGACAGGGGGCGGTTGAACACTGAAGCTTTCTTT
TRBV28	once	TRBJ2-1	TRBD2	CASNPGGAEQFF	TGTGCCAGCAACCCGGGAGGAGCTGAGCAGTTCTTC
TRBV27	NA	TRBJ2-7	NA	CATSEPYQDGEQYF	TGTGCCACCTCCGAACCGTACCAGGACGGAGAGCAGTACTTC
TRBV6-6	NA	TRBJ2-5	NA	CASSPVPGPPDF	TGTGCCAGCAGCCCCGTACCGGGACCCCCGGACTTC
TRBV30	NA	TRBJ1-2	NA	CAWSVSGANYGYTF	TGTGCCTGGAGTGTATCGGGGGCAAACTATGGCTACACCTTC
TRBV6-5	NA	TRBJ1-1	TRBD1	CASSYLTGDGNTEAFF	TGTGCCAGCAGTTACTTGACAGGGGATGGGAACACTGAAGCTTTCTTT
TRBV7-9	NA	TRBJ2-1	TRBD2	CASSPAGEGYNEQFF	TGTGCCAGCAGCCCAGCGGGAGAGGGATACAATGAGCAGTTCTTC
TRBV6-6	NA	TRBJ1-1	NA	CASSHRDLGAFF	TGTGCCAGCAGTCACCGGGACCTTGGAGCTTTCTTT
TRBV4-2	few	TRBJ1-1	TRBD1	CASSRIDRVTEAFF	TGTGCCAGCAGCCGTATCGACAGGGTAACTGAAGCTTTCTTT
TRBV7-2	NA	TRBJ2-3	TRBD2	CASSYGLARTDTQYF	TGTGCCAGCAGCTACGGACTAGCGAGAACAGATACGCAGTATTTT
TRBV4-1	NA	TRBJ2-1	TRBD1	CASSQGTGSNEQFF	TGCGCCAGCAGCCAAGGGACAGGGTCCAATGAGCAGTTCTTC
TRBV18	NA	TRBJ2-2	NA	CASSPSAAYLTGELFF	TGTGCCAGCTCACCATCGGCGGCGTATTTGACCGGGGAGCTGTTTTTT
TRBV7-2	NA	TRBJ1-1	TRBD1	CASSLNPTGVKTEAFF	TGTGCCAGCAGCTTAAACCCGACAGGGGTTAAAACTGAAGCTTTCTTT
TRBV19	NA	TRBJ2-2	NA	CASSLKAIGAGELFF	TGTGCCAGTAGTCTGAAAGCAATTGGTGCCGGGGAGCTGTTTTTT
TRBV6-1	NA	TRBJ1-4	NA	CRGGNEKLFF	TGTCGGGGAGGTAATGAAAAACTGTTTTTT
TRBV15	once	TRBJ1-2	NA	CATSRDPREYGYTF	TGTGCCACCAGCAGAGATCCCCGGGAATATGGCTACACCTTC